This T cell receptor beta chain stems from a study of cytotoxic CD8 clonotypes in ibrutinib-treated CLL. For the study at large: IGHV unmutated roughly 17; relapsed/refractory approximately 10; treatment-naive approximately 16.

CDR3 length: 14 amino acids. V was clipped by 4 bases and J by 3 bases; unmatched bases: 3. The germline gives CDR1 KGHSH, CDR2 LQKENI. Using immunoSEQ multiplex PCR, the repertoire was profiled, and TCRdb retains in-frame clones only, with some absent. In the table there are approximately 60,000 clones, approximately 60% of which are singletons. The gene calls are TRBV18 and TRBJ2-7, with TRBD1 identical over 10 bases. This receptor was taken from a human donor with chronic lymphocytic leukemia. Sequencing was performed on PBMCs, taken after 24 months of ibrutinib treatment. CDR3 sequence: CASSRDRGGYEQYV. As DNA, the CDR3 is TGTGCCAGCTCACGGGACAGGGGTGGCTACGAGCAGTACGTC.